This T cell receptor (beta chain) was sequenced in a study of regulatory T cells in long-lasting Graves disease. Study-level information: Prior antithyroid drug treatment in newly diagnosed Graves' patients lasted under 3 months.

Ten or more counts support this clonotype. Its antigen remains unknown. Arm-PCR of CDR3 regions with iRepertoire HTBI primers generated TCR beta libraries. MiXCR, applied by TCRdb to the multiplex PCR reads, yields one record per CDR3 protein. The sample lists around 500,000 distinct CDR3 sequences, roughly 12% occurring once. Notes on the study in general: Persistent disease samples used TRBV28, TRBJ1-2 and TRBJ2-5 preferentially.

CDR3 length: 14 residues. In germline, CDR1 is MNHEY, CDR2 SMNVEV (reference sequence). Trimming pared 1 base from V and 5 bases from J, leaving 12 bases between. The time point here: newly diagnosed GD, antithyroid drugs for less than 3 months. From PBMCs, RNA was extracted and then used to make the TCR library. A further study also used this sample, focusing on T cells in Graves' hyperthyroidism and ophthalmopathy. That publication notes: It was a median around 6 months before onset that the model predicted ophthalmopathy.

The clonotype comes from a man aged 30 to 45 with Graves disease. The rearrangement links TRBV27 to TRBJ2-7; a weak D match, TRBD2 (6 bases). The material sequenced was peripheral blood mononuclear cells (PBMCs), taken at new diagnosis, from a patient treated with antithyroid drugs. In DNA, the CDR3 is TGTGCCAGCAGTTTATTGGCTAGCGTAGACGAGCAGTACTTC. Protein product: CASSLLASVDEQYF.